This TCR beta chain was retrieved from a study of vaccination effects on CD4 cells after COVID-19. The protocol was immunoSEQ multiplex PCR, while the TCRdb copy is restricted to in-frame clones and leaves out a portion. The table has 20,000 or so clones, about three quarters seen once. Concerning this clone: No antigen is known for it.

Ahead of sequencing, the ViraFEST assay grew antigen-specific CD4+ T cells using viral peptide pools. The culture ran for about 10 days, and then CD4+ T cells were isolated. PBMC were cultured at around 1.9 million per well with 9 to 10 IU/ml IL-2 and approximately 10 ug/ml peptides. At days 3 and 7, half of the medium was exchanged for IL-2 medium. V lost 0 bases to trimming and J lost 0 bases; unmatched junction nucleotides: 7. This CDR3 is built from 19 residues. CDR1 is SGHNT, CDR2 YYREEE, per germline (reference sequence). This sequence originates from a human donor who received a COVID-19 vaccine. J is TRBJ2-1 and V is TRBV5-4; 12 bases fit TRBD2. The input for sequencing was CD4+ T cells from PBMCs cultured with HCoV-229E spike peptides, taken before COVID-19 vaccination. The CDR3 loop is CASSLAQLAGGYSYNEQFF. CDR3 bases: TGTGCCAGCAGCTTGGCCCAACTAGCGGGAGGCTACTCCTACAATGAGCAGTTCTTC.